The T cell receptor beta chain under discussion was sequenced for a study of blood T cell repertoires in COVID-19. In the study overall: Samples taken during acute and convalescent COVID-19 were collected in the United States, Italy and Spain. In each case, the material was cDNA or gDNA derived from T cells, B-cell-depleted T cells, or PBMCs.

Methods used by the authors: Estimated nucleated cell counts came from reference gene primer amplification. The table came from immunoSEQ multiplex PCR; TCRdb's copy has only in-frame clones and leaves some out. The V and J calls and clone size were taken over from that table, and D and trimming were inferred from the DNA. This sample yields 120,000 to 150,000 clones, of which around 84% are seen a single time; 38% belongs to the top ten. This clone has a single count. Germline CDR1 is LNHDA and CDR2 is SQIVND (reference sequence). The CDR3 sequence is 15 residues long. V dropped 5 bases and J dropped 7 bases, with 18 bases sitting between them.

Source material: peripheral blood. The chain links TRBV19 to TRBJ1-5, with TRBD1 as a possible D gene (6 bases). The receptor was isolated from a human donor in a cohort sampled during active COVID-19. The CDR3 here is CASSHDRSGIQPQHF. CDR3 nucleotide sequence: TGTGCCAGTAGTCACGACAGGTCAGGAATACAGCCCCAGCATTTT.